The 2 T cell receptor beta chains in this list originate from one sample, sequenced in a study of T cell changes during pregnancy in multiple sclerosis. This table comes from immunoSEQ multiplex PCR, and its TCRdb copy is limited to in-frame clones, with some not included. Of roughly 45,000 clones in the sample, about 88% are singletons; the top ten hold under 1.5%. The sequences come from CD4+ T cells from peripheral blood mononuclear cells, collected in the second trimester of pregnancy. These TCRs come from a female donor with multiple sclerosis, enrolled in a pregnancy study.

In this sample, this clone turned up once. The V call is TRBV15, the J call TRBJ1-4; 9 nucleotides agree with TRBD1. The CDR3 has 16 amino acids. V dropped 6 bases and J dropped 7; count of bases not matched to a gene: 12. Germline assignment: CDR1 LNHNV and CDR2 YYDKDF (reference sequence). CDR3 bases: TGTGCCACCAGTGCTGTACAGGGGGCCAGGGGTGAAAAACTGTTTTTT. It translates to CATSAVQGARGEKLFF.

V usage is TRBV6-1 and J usage is TRBJ2-7; perhaps TRBD2 as D (6 bases). This CDR3 has 12 residues. Trimming removed 1 base from V and 7 bases from J, with 8 bases in between. Looked up from germline, CDR1 is MNHNS and CDR2 is SASEGT. The CDR3 loop is CASSEVSGEQYF. The CDR3, as DNA: TGTGCCAGCAGTGAAGTTAGCGGTGAGCAGTACTTC.